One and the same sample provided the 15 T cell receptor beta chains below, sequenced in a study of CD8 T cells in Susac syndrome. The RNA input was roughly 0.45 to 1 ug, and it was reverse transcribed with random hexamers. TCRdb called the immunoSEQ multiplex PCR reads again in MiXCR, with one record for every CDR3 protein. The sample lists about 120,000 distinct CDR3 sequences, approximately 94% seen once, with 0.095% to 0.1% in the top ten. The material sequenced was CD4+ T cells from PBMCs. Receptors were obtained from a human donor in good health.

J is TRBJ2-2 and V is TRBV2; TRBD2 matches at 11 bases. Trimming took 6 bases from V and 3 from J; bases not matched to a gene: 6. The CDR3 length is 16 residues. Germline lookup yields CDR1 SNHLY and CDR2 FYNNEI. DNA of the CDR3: TGTGCCAGCAGAGCTACTAGCGGGAGCGACACCGGGGAGCTGTTTTTT. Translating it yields CASRATSGSDTGELFF.

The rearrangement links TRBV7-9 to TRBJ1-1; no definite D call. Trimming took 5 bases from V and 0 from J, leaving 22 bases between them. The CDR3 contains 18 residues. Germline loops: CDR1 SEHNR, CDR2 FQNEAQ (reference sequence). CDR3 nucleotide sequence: TGTGCCAGCAGCCTCAGTCCCCGACATGGTGGGTTGAACACTGAAGCTTTCTTT. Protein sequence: CASSLSPRHGGLNTEAFF.

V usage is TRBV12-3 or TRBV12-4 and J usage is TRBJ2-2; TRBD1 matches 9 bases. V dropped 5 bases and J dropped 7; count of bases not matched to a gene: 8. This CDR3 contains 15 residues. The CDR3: CASSPGTGKDGELFF. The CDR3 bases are TGTGCCAGCAGTCCCGGGACAGGGAAGGACGGGGAGCTGTTTTTT.

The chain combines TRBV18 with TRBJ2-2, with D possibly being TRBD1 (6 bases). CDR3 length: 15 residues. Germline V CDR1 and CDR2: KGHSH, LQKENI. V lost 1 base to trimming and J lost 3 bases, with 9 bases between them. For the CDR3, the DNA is TGTGCCAGCTCACCACGGGACACCGACACCGGGGAGCTGTTTTTT. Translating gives CASSPRDTDTGELFF.

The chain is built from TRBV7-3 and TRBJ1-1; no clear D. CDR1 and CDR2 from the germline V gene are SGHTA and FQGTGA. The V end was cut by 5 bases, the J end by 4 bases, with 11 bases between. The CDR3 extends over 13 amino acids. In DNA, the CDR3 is TGTGCCAGCAGCCCCAAGTATGGCACTGAAGCTTTCTTT. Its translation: CASSPKYGTEAFF.

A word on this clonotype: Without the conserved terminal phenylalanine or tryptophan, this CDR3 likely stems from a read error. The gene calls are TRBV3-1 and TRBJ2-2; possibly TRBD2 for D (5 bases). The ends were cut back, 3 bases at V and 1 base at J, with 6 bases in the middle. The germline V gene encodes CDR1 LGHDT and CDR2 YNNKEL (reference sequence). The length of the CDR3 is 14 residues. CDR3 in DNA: TGTGCCAGCAGCCAGGGGAGGAACACCGGGGAGCTGTTTTCT. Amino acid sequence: CASSQGRNTGELFS.

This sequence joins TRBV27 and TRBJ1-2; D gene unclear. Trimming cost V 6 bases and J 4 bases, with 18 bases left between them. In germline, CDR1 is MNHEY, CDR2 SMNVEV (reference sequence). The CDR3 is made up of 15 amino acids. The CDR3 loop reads CASSRSTRNAYGYTF. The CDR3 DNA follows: TGTGCCAGCAGCCGAAGCACCAGGAATGCCTATGGCTACACCTTC.

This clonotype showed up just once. This CDR3 is CASSLARGLLQFF. In nucleotides, the CDR3 is TGTGCCAGCAGCTTAGCCAGGGGACTTTTACAGTTCTTC. The chain links TRBV28 to TRBJ2-1, with D perhaps given as TRBD1 or TRBD2 (6 bases each). CDR3 size: 13 residues. Trimming pared 6 bases from V and 13 bases from J, leaving 19 bases between. Per germline, CDR1 MDHEN and CDR2 SYDVKM.

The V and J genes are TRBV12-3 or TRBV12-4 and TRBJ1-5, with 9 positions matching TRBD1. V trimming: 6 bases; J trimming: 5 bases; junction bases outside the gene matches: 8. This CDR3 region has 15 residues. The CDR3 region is CASSKGQGSYQPQHF. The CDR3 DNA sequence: TGTGCCAGCAGCAAAGGACAGGGGAGTTATCAGCCCCAGCATTTT.

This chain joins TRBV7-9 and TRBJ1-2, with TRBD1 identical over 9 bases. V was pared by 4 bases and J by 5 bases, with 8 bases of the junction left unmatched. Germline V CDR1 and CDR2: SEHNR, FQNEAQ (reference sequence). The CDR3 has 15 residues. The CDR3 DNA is TGTGCCAGCAGCTCGGACAGGGGAGCTCATTATGGCTACACCTTC. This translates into CASSSDRGAHYGYTF. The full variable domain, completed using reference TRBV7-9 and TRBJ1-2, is DTGVSQNPRHKITKRGQNVTFRCDPISEHNRLYWYRQTLGQGPEFLTYFQNEAQLEKSRLLSDRFSAERPKGSFSTLEIQRTEQGDSAMYLCASSSDRGAHYGYTFGSGTRLTVV.

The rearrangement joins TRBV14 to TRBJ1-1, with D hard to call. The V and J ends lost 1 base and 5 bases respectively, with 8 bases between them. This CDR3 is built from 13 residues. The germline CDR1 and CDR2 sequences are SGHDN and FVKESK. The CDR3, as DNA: TGTGCCAGCAGCCAAGCGACGCGAACTGAAGCTTTCTTT. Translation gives CASSQATRTEAFF. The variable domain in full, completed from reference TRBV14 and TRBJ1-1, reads EAGVTQFPSHSVIEKGQTVTLRCDPISGHDNLYWYRRVMGKEIKFLLHFVKESKQDESGMPNNRFLAERTGGTYSTLKVQPAELEDSGVYFCASSQATRTEAFFGQGTRLTVV.

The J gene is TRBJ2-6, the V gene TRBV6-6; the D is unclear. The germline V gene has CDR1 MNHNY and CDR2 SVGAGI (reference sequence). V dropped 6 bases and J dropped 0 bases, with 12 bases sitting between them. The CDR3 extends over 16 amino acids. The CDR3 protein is CASSQRPSSGANVLTF. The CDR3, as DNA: TGTGCCAGCAGCCAAAGACCGAGCTCTGGGGCCAACGTCCTGACTTTC.

The CDR3 coding sequence is TGCGCCAGCAGCCAAGAGGGCGGGAGGGCGTACAATGAGCAGTTCTTC. As protein: CASSQEGGRAYNEQFF. The chain is built from TRBV4-1 and TRBJ2-1, with 9 bases aligning to TRBD2. The CDR3 runs to 16 residues. V gave up 0 bases and J gave up 4 bases; unmatched junction bases: 4. The germline CDR1 and CDR2 sequences are MGHRA and YSYEKL.

The chain's CDR3 is CASSLEGRASPLHF. The CDR3 bases are TGTGCCAGCAGCTTAGAGGGTCGCGCGTCACCCCTCCACTTT. The chain couples TRBV7-9 to TRBJ1-6, with D unresolved. Germline V gene data show CDR1 as SEHNR and CDR2 as FQNEAQ (reference sequence). The V end lost 1 base, the J end lost 10 bases, and 11 bases lay between the germline ends. The CDR3 has 14 amino acids.

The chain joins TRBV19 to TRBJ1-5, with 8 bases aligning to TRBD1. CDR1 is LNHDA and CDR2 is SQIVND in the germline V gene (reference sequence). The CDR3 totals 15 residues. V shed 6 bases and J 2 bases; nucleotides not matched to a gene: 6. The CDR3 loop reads CASSLGQAGNQPQHF. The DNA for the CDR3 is TGTGCCAGTAGCCTGGGACAGGCGGGCAATCAGCCCCAGCATTTT. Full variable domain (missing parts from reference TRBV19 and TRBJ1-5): DGGITQSPKYLFRKEGQNVTLSCEQNLNHDAMYWYRQDPGQGLRLIYYSQIVNDFQKGDIAEGYSVSREKKESFPLTVTSAQKNPTAFYLCASSLGQAGNQPQHFGDGTRLSIL.